The sequence of this T cell receptor beta chain was determined in a study of cytomegalovirus exposure and HLA in healthy donors. Vbeta (60) and Jbeta (13) primers were used in the PCR. Measured with immunoSEQ multiplex PCR; TCRdb has only the in-frame clones, and not every one. The table for this sample gives 55,000 to 85,000 clones. V shed 8 bases and J shed 1 base, with 21 bases lying between them. Germline V gene data show CDR1 as MGHDK and CDR2 as SYGVNS. The CDR3 has 16 residues. The sequenced sample was PBMCs. The TCR comes from a woman in her 30s in good health and CMV-seronegative. The J gene is TRBJ2-7, the V gene TRBV25-1, with D possibly being TRBD1 (6 bases). CDR3 in amino acids: CASQGIRGRGSYEQYF. The CDR3 coding sequence is TGTGCCAGCCAGGGGATTCGGGGACGCGGGTCCTACGAGCAGTACTTC.